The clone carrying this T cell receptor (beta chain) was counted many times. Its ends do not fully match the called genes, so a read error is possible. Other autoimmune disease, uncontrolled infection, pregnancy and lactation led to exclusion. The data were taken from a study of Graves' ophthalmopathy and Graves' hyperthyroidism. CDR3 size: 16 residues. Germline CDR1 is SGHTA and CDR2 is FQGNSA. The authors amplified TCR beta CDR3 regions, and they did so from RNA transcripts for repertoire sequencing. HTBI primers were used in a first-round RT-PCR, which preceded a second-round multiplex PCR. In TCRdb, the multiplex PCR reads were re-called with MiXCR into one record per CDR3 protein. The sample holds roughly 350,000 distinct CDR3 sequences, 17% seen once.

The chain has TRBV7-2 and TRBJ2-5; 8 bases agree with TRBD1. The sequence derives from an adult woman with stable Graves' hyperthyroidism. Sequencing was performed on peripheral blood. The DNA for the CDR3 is TGTGCCAGCAGCCCCATGACAGGGGCGACCGAAGAGACCCAGCACTTC. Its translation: CASSPMTGATEETQHF.